Given below is one T cell receptor (beta chain) in context. Original handling: Estimation of nucleated cell counts relied on the amplification of reference gene primers. Measured with immunoSEQ multiplex PCR; TCRdb has only the in-frame clones, and not every one. The D gene and trimming were derived from the DNA, and the V and J assignments and clone size from that table. The sample carries over 200,000 clones, about 86% recorded once. The entry originates in a study of blood T cell repertoires in COVID-19. On the study more broadly: The samples span acute and convalescent COVID-19 from the United States, Italy and Spain.

Trimming shortened V by 6 bases and J by 1 base, and 6 bases separated the two germline ends. The CDR3 length is 12 residues. From germline, CDR1 is KGHSH and CDR2 LQKENI. The clonotype comes from a man aged 45-60 years with active or convalescent COVID-19. Sample: peripheral blood. The chain couples TRBV18 to TRBJ1-1; D may be TRBD1 (6 bases). The DNA of the CDR3 is TGTGCCAGCTCGGACAGGAACACTGAAGCTTTCTTT. Its translation is CASSDRNTEAFF.